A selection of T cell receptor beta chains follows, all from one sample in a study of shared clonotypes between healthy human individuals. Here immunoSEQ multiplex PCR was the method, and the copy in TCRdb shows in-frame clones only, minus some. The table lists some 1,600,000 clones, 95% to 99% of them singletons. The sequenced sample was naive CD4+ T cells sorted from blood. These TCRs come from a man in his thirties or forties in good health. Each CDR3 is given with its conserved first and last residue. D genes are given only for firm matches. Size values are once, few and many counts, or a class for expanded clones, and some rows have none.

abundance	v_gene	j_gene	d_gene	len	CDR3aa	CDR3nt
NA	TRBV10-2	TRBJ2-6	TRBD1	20	CASSESGWDRRLSGANVLTF	TGCGCCAGCAGTGAGTCGGGGTGGGACAGAAGGCTTTCTGGGGCCAACGTCCTGACTTTC
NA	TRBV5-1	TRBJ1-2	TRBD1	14	CASSMGQGAVGYTF	TGCGCCAGCAGTATGGGACAGGGGGCTGTTGGCTACACCTTC
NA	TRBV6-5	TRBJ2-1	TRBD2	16	CASGLAGWRAYNEQFF	TGTGCCAGCGGTTTAGCGGGATGGAGGGCCTACAATGAGCAGTTCTTC
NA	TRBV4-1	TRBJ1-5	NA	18	CASSQETGGGRRNQPQHF	TGCGCCAGCAGCCAAGAAACGGGCGGGGGGCGCCGCAATCAGCCCCAGCATTTT
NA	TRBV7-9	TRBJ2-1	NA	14	CASSLAMGYDEQFF	TGTGCCAGCAGCTTAGCGATGGGGTACGATGAGCAGTTCTTC
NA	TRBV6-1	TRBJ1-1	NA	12	CASSELRPEAFF	TGTGCCAGCAGTGAACTCAGGCCTGAAGCTTTCTTT
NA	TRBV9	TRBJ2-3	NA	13	CASSVSWDDTQYF	TGTGCCAGCAGCGTAAGTTGGGATGATACGCAGTATTTT
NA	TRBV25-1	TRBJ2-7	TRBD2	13	CASRTSEAYEQYF	TGTGCCAGCAGGACTAGCGAAGCCTACGAGCAGTACTTC
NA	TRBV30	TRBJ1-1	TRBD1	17	CAWGSRFRGRGNTEAFF	TGTGCCTGGGGGTCCAGATTCAGGGGGCGCGGGAACACTGAAGCTTTCTTT
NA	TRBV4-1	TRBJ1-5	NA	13	CASSQDHNQPQHF	TGCGCCAGCAGCCAAGACCACAATCAGCCCCAGCATTTT
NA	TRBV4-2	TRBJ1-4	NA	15	CASSQEPATNEKLFF	TGTGCCAGCAGCCAAGAGCCGGCAACTAATGAAAAACTGTTTTTT
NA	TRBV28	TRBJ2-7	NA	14	CASKGRYNLYEQYF	TGTGCCAGTAAGGGTCGGTACAATCTCTACGAGCAGTACTTC
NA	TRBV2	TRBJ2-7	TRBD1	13	CASTLDRTYEQYF	TGTGCCAGCACTTTGGACAGGACCTACGAGCAGTACTTC
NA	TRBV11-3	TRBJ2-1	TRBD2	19	CASSLDPGPSGSPYNEQFF	TGTGCCAGCAGCTTAGACCCCGGGCCTAGCGGGAGCCCCTACAATGAGCAGTTCTTC
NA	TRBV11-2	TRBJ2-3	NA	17	CASSLVGLGTSTDTQYF	TGTGCCAGCAGCTTAGTCGGACTGGGAACTAGCACAGATACGCAGTATTTT
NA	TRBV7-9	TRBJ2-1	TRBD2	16	CASSPGLAGGNNEQFF	TGTGCCAGCAGCCCGGGACTAGCGGGCGGAAACAATGAGCAGTTCTTC
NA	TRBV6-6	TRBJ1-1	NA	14	CASRGDIRTTEAFF	TGTGCCAGCAGGGGGGACATTAGAACTACTGAAGCTTTCTTT
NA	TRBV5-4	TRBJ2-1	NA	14	CASSLGRAGNEQFF	TGTGCCAGCAGCTTGGGGCGAGCAGGGAATGAGCAGTTCTTC
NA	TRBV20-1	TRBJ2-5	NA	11	CTPGLGETQYF	TGCACCCCGGGGTTGGGGGAGACCCAGTACTTC
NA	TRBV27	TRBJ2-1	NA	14	CASRTIQGYNEQFF	TGTGCCAGCAGAACGATCCAGGGGTACAATGAGCAGTTCTTC
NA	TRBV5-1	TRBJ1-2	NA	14	CASSGGAALYGYTF	TGCGCCAGCAGCGGGGGGGCAGCACTATATGGCTACACCTTC
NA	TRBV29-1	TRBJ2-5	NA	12	CSVGQGGETQYF	TGCAGCGTTGGACAAGGCGGGGAGACCCAGTACTTC
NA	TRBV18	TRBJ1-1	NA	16	CASSSQAAGWDTEAFF	TGTGCCAGCTCATCACAGGCCGCTGGATGGGACACTGAAGCTTTCTTT
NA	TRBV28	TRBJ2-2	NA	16	CASSLGLALNTGELFF	TGTGCCAGCAGTTTAGGCCTAGCCCTAAACACCGGGGAGCTGTTTTTT
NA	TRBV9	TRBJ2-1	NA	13	CASSVEPSLGQFF	TGTGCCAGCAGCGTAGAACCCAGTTTGGGGCAGTTCTTC
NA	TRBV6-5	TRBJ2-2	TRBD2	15	CASTEREGPTGELFF	TGTGCCAGCACCGAGCGGGAGGGCCCGACCGGGGAGCTGTTTTTT
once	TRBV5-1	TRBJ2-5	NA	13	CASSLDTRETQYF	TGCGCCAGCAGCTTGGATACCAGAGAGACCCAGTACTTC
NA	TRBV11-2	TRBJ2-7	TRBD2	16	CASSLNGGRAFSEQYF	TGTGCCAGCAGCTTAAACGGCGGGAGGGCCTTTTCCGAGCAGTACTTC
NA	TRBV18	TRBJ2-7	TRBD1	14	CASSPGTGGDEQYF	TGTGCCAGCTCTCCCGGGACAGGGGGGGACGAGCAGTACTTC
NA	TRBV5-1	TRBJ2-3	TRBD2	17	CASSLIPSGRSADTQYF	TGCGCCAGCAGCTTGATCCCTAGCGGGAGGTCAGCAGATACGCAGTATTTT
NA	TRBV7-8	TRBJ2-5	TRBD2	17	CASSFAGLAGVAETQYF	TGTGCCAGCAGCTTCGCCGGTTTGGCGGGAGTGGCTGAGACCCAGTACTTC
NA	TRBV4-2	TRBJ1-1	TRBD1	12	CASSRRGTEAFF	TGTGCCAGCAGCCGCAGGGGGACTGAAGCTTTCTTT
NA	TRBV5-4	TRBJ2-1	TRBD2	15	CASSKGTSASNEQFF	TGTGCCAGCAGCAAGGGGACTAGCGCAAGCAATGAGCAGTTCTTC
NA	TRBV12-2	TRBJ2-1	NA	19	CASRPSLAGGSNLRNEQFF	TGTGCAAGTCGCCCTAGTTTAGCGGGAGGGTCGAACCTGAGGAATGAGCAGTTCTTC
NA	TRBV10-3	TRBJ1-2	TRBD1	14	CAISPQGGNRGYTF	TGTGCCATCAGCCCGCAGGGGGGCAATAGAGGCTACACCTTC